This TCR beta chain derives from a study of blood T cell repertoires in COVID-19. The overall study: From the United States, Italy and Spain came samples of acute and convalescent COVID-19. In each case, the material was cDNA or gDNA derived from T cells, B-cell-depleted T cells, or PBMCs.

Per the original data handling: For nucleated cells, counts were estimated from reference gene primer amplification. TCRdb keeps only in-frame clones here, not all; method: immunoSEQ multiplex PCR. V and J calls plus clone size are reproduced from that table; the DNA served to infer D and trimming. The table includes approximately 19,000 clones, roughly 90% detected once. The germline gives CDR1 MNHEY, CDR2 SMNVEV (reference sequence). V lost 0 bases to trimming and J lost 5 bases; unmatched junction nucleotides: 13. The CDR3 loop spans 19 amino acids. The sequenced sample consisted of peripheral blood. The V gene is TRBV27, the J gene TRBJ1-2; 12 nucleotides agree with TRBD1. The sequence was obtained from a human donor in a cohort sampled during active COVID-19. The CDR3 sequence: CASSLSGLGTGGADYGYTF. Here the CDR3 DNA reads TGTGCCAGCAGTTTATCCGGACTCGGGACAGGGGGCGCAGATTATGGCTACACCTTC.